This T cell receptor (beta chain) was retrieved from a study of blood T cell repertoires in COVID-19. Across the whole study: There were acute and convalescent COVID-19 samples, and they came from the United States, Italy and Spain.

Between the trimmed V and J ends, which lost 2 bases and 4 bases, there was a span of 18 bases. This CDR3 has 17 amino acids. In germline, CDR1 is MNHNS, CDR2 SASEGT. The table lists this clone with a few counts. Per the original data handling: Amplification with reference gene primers provided the estimates of nucleated cell counts. The method was immunoSEQ multiplex PCR; TCRdb's version includes in-frame clones alone and lacks a portion of them. V and J calls and clone size follow that table, whereas D and trimming were derived from the DNA. The sample has about half a million clones; 80% to 90% are singletons.

The chain has TRBV6-1 and TRBJ1-5, with D possibly matching TRBD1 (6 bases). Sample: peripheral blood. This receptor was identified in a human donor in a cohort sampled during active COVID-19. The CDR3 here is CASSEFPWQGSNQPQHF. CDR3 nucleotides: TGTGCCAGCAGTGAATTCCCCTGGCAGGGGAGTAATCAGCCCCAGCATTTT.